This paragraph reports one TCR beta chain. Antigen: not known. Per the germline V gene, CDR1 is SGHVS and CDR2 is FNYEAQ. J was trimmed by 6 bases and V by 8 bases; bases with no gene match: 13. The CDR3 spans 14 residues. PCR amplification relied on 60 Vbeta primers (plus 13 Jbeta primers). Only in-frame clones appear in the TCRdb table, and some are missing; sequencing was by immunoSEQ multiplex PCR. Among approximately 130,000 clones listed, about 76% were seen once. The sample is drawn from a study of cytomegalovirus exposure and HLA in healthy donors. The study's findings and limits: A later analysis linked a missense variant in DCLRE1C to the trimming of TCR beta V and J genes. A later analysis reportedly found that, within productive TCRs, an Asian-associated ancestry cluster had fewer N-insertions than the mean observed across the roughly 610 donors. Later analysis identified about 15,000 TCR beta sequences associated with HLA alleles, using a false discovery rate threshold of 0.05. It was confirmed in vitro that a few of the CMV-associated chains were specific for CMV antigens.

The V and J genes are TRBV7-6 and TRBJ2-7; 7 positions agree with TRBD2. The sequencing sample was made of PBMCs. This sequence was found in a man between 18 and 29 years old in good health and CMV-seronegative. The CDR3 DNA follows: TGTGCCAGCGGACTAGTCCGGGCATCGGGCGAGCAGTACTTC. It yields the protein CASGLVRASGEQYF.